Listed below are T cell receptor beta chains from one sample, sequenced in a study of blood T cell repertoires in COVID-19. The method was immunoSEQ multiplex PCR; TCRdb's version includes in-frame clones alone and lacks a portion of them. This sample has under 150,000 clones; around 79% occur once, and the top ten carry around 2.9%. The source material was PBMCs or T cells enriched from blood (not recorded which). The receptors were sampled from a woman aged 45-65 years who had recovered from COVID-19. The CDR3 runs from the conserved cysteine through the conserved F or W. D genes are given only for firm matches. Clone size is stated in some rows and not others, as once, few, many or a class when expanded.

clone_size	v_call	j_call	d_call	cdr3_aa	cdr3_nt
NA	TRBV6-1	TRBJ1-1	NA	CASSPPTGAEAFF	TGTGCCAGCAGTCCACCGACAGGCGCTGAAGCTTTCTTT
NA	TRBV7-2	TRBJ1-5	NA	CASSSRGAGRNQPQHF	TGTGCCAGCAGCTCTCGTGGGGCAGGGCGAAATCAGCCCCAGCATTTT
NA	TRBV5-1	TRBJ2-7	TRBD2	CASSFYGTSGGETYEQYF	TGCGCCAGCAGCTTCTACGGGACTAGCGGGGGTGAGACCTACGAGCAGTACTTC
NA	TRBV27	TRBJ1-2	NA	CASSLRGYGYTF	TGTGCCAGCAGTTTGCGAGGCTATGGCTACACCTTC
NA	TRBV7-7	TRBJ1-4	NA	CASSPSGGAGEKLFF	TGTGCTAGCAGTCCGTCCGGGGGGGCGGGGGAAAAACTGTTTTTT
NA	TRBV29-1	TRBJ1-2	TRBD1	CSVVTGGGGYTF	TGCAGCGTTGTAACAGGGGGCGGGGGCTACACCTTC
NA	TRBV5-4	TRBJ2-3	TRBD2	CASKPSGGGTDTQYF	TGTGCCAGCAAGCCTAGCGGGGGAGGGACAGATACGCAGTATTTT
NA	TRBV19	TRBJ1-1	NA	CASSSTPTLNTEAFF	TGTGCCAGTAGTTCAACCCCGACACTGAACACTGAAGCTTTCTTT
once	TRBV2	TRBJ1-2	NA	CASSADRWTNYGYTF	TGTGCCAGCAGCGCAGACAGGTGGACTAACTATGGCTACACCTTC
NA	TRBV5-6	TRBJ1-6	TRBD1	CASSLGTGTGSSPLHF	TGTGCCAGCAGCTTGGGGACCGGGACAGGGTCTTCACCCCTCCACTTT
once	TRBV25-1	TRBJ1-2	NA	CASSGRGGYTF	TGTGCCAGCAGTGGCCGAGGTGGCTACACCTTC
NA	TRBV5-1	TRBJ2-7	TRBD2	CASSRSGRARAYEQYF	TGCGCCAGCAGCCGTAGCGGGAGGGCTAGGGCCTACGAGCAGTACTTC
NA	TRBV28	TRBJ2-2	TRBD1	CASRDRDRGTGELFF	TGTGCCAGCAGGGACCGGGACAGGGGCACCGGGGAGCTGTTTTTT
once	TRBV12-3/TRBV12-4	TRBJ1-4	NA	CASSLQANEKLFF	TGTGCCAGCAGTTTACAGGCTAATGAAAAACTGTTTTTT
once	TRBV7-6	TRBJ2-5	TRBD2	CASRGGETQYF	TGTGCCAGCAGGGGGGGGGAGACCCAGTACTTC
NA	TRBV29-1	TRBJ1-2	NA	CSVWDSATGGYTF	TGCAGCGTTTGGGACTCCGCCACGGGTGGCTACACCTTC
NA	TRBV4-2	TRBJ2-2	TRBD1	CASSFRQGAGELFF	TGTGCCAGCAGCTTTCGACAGGGTGCCGGGGAGCTGTTTTTT
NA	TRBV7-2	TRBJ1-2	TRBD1	CASSLTGDYGYTF	TGTGCCAGCAGCTTGACAGGGGACTATGGCTACACCTTC
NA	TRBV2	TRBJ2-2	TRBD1	CASSELGTGNTGELFF	TGTGCCAGCAGTGAATTGGGGACAGGGAACACCGGGGAGCTGTTTTTT
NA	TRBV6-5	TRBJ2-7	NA	CASSYALAYEQYF	TGTGCCAGCAGTTATGCTCTAGCCTACGAGCAGTACTTC
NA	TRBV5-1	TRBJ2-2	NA	CASSLDVGTKTGELFF	TGCGCCAGCAGCTTGGATGTGGGGACAAAGACCGGGGAGCTGTTTTTT
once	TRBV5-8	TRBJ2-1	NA	CASRVVGGPMFF	TGTGCCAGCAGGGTCGTGGGGGGACCTATGTTCTTC
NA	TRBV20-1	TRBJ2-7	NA	CSANYEQYF	TGCAGTGCCAACTACGAGCAGTACTTC
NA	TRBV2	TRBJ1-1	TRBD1	CASSVGQANTEAFF	TGTGCCAGCAGTGTGGGACAGGCGAACACTGAAGCTTTCTTT
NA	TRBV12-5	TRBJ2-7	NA	CASGLVLRGGEQYF	TGTGCTAGTGGTTTGGTACTACGGGGTGGCGAGCAGTACTTC
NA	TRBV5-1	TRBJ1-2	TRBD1	CASSQGQGTWGYTF	TGCGCCAGCAGCCAGGGACAGGGTACTTGGGGCTACACCTTC
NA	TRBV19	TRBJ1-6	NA	CASSIGAQGPNSPLHF	TGTGCCAGTAGTATTGGGGCGCAGGGGCCCAATTCACCCCTCCACTTT
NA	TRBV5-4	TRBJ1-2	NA	CASSFVGGNGYTF	TGTGCCAGCAGTTTCGTGGGGGGGAATGGCTACACCTTC
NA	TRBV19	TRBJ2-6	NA	CASSIRGAGSGANVLTF	TGTGCCAGTAGTATCCGGGGGGCGGGCTCTGGGGCCAACGTCCTGACTTTC
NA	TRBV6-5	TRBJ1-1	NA	CASSRQGWVEAFF	TGTGCCAGCAGTCGCCAGGGGTGGGTTGAAGCTTTCTTT
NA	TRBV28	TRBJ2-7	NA	CASSFLGGGVYEQYF	TGTGCCAGCAGTTTTCTGGGAGGAGGGGTCTACGAGCAGTACTTC
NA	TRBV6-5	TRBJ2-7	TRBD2	CASRYLAGGSYEQYF	TGTGCCAGCAGGTACCTAGCGGGAGGTTCCTACGAGCAGTACTTC
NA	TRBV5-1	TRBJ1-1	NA	CASSLAPGDSSLAFF	TGCGCCAGCAGCTTGGCCCCAGGGGATTCCTCTTTAGCTTTCTTT
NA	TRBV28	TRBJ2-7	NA	CASSLGRADSYEQYF	TGTGCCAGCAGTTTAGGCAGGGCCGATTCCTACGAGCAGTACTTC
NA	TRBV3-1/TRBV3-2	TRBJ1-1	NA	CASSQVRGLGWDTEAFF	TGTGCCAGCAGCCAAGTGCGCGGGTTGGGATGGGACACTGAAGCTTTCTTT
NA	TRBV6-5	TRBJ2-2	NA	CASSFPGGGTGELFF	TGTGCCAGCAGTTTTCCTGGGGGCGGAACCGGGGAGCTGTTTTTT
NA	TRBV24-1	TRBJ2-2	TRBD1	CATSDQGAQGGELFF	TGTGCCACCAGTGACCAGGGGGCGCAGGGCGGGGAGCTGTTTTTT
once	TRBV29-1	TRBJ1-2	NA	CSVEDERWNYGYTF	TGCAGCGTTGAAGATGAGAGGTGGAACTATGGCTACACCTTC
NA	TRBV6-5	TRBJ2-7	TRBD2	CASRTGTRPYEQYF	TGTGCCAGCAGAACTGGGACTAGACCCTACGAGCAGTACTTC
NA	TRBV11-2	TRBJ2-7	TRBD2	CASRPTTSGRGYEQYF	TGTGCCAGCAGGCCTACAACTAGCGGGAGGGGATACGAGCAGTACTTC
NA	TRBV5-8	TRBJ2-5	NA	CASSPVAALQETQYF	TGTGCCAGCAGCCCCGTGGCGGCCCTCCAAGAGACCCAGTACTTC
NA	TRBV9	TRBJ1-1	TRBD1	CASSVVDRGYVNTEAFF	TGTGCCAGCAGCGTAGTCGACAGGGGGTATGTGAACACTGAAGCTTTCTTT
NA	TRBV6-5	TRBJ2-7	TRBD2	CASSYLGTSGYEQYF	TGTGCCAGCAGTTACTTGGGGACTAGCGGCTACGAGCAGTACTTC
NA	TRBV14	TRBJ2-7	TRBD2	CASRPSGNSYEQYF	TGTGCCAGCAGACCTAGCGGGAACTCCTACGAGCAGTACTTC
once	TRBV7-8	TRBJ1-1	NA	CASSSSGGTEAFF	TGTGCCAGCAGCTCTTCGGGGGGGACTGAAGCTTTCTTT
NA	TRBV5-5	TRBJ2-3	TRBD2	CASSGRTSQSTDTQYF	TGTGCCAGCAGCGGGAGGACTAGCCAAAGCACAGATACGCAGTATTTT
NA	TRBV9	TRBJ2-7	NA	CASSVVAGDEQYF	TGTGCCAGCAGCGTAGTGGCAGGCGACGAGCAGTACTTC
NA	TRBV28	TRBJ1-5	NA	CASSLWRTAGQPQHF	TGTGCCAGCAGTTTATGGAGGACTGCTGGGCAGCCCCAGCATTTT
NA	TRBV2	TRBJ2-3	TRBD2	CASSDGGSGTDTQYF	TGTGCCAGCAGTGACGGGGGGTCAGGAACAGATACGCAGTATTTT
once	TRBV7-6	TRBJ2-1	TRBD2	CASRQTSGVYNEQFF	TGTGCCAGCAGACAGACTAGCGGGGTCTACAATGAGCAGTTCTTC
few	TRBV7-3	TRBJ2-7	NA	CASSESAGNSYEQYF	TGTGCCAGCAGCGAAAGCGCGGGAAATTCCTACGAGCAGTACTTC
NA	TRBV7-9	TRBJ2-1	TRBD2	CASSIGTSGRFGNEQFF	TGTGCCAGCAGCATTGGGACTAGCGGGAGGTTTGGCAATGAGCAGTTCTTC
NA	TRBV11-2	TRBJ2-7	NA	CASSTDRSYEQYF	TGTGCCAGCAGCACGGACAGATCCTACGAGCAGTACTTC
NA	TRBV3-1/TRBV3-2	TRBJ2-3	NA	CASSQEKNEDTQYF	TGTGCCAGCAGCCAGGAGAAAAACGAAGATACGCAGTATTTT
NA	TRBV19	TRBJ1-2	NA	CATRTVSGYGYTF	TGTGCCACCCGGACAGTTTCCGGCTATGGCTACACCTTC